These T cell receptor beta chains were read from a single sample in a study of cytomegalovirus exposure and HLA in healthy donors. Sequenced by immunoSEQ multiplex PCR; TCRdb stores in-frame clones only, minus some. Among 160,000 or so clones listed, roughly four fifths were seen once. The sequencing sample was made of PBMCs. All receptors come from a woman between 45 and 65 years old in good health and CMV-seronegative. CDR3s include the opening cysteine and the closing phenylalanine or tryptophan. D genes are given only for firm matches. Not every row has a clone size; where given, it reads once, few, many or a size class.

d_call j_call clone_size v_call cdr3_nt cdr3_aa
- TRBJ1-1 once TRBV5-1 TGCGCCAGCAGCCCTTTCGACAGAAGCACTGAAGCTTTCTTT CASSPFDRSTEAFF
- TRBJ1-1 - TRBV2 TGTGCCAGCAGTGTCCTCCGGGGCACTGAAGCTTTCTTT CASSVLRGTEAFF
TRBD2 TRBJ2-1 - TRBV6-4 TGTGCCAGCAGTGACTCTGCGGGGGGGCACAATGAGCAGTTCTTC CASSDSAGGHNEQFF
- TRBJ2-5 - TRBV6-5 TGTGCCAGCAGTTACGCCAAGACTAGACAGGGAGAGACCCAGTACTTC CASSYAKTRQGETQYF
- TRBJ1-1 - TRBV5-1 TGCGCCAGCAGAGCGGGTAGTCCGAACACTGAAGCTTTCTTT CASRAGSPNTEAFF
- TRBJ1-2 few TRBV2 TGTGCCAGCATTGGTAACCCAGGGGAACTGTGGTGCGGCTACACCTTC CASIGNPGELWCGYTF
- TRBJ2-7 many TRBV19 TGTGCCAGTAGTCTCGGGGTTAGCTCCTACGAGCAGTACTTC CASSLGVSSYEQYF
- TRBJ2-2 - TRBV5-6 TGTGCCAGCAGCTTGTATTCCCCTACCCCGAACACCGGGGAGCTGTTTTTT CASSLYSPTPNTGELFF
- TRBJ2-1 - TRBV18 TGTGCCAGCTCACCGTCTGAGGGGACTCCGAGCTTCTTC CASSPSEGTPSFF
- TRBJ1-1 - TRBV7-2 TGTGCCAGCAGCCCAGAAACTGAAGCTTTCTTT CASSPETEAFF
- TRBJ2-7 - TRBV2 TGTGCCAGCAGTGTTAGGGGAAGTCGAGACGAGCAGTACTTC CASSVRGSRDEQYF
TRBD1 TRBJ1-5 - TRBV19 TGTGCCAGTAGTCCGGACAGGCTTAATCAGCCCCAGCATTTT CASSPDRLNQPQHF
- TRBJ2-7 - TRBV7-2 TGTGCCAGCAGCCCCACCCCGGGTAGGGGAGGAGCCGAGCAGTACTTC CASSPTPGRGGAEQYF
TRBD1 TRBJ1-5 once TRBV10-1 TGCGCCAGCAGTGAGGGACAGGGAGGTCAGCCCCAGCATTTT CASSEGQGGQPQHF
TRBD1 TRBJ2-7 once TRBV28 TGTGCCAGCAGTTTCTTAGACAGGGATTACGAGCAGTACTTC CASSFLDRDYEQYF
- TRBJ1-1 - TRBV2 TGTGCCAGCAACTACAGGTCCATGAACACTGAAGCTTTCTTT CASNYRSMNTEAFF
TRBD1 TRBJ1-2 - TRBV10-3 TGTGCCATCAGTGAGTCAACAGGGGCCTATGGCTACACCTTC CAISESTGAYGYTF
- TRBJ1-1 - TRBV7-2 TGTGCCAGCAGCTTATTAGGGGAGGGCACTGAAGCTTTCTTT CASSLLGEGTEAFF
- TRBJ1-1 - TRBV10-3 TGTGCCATCAGTGAGTCCCCCCTATTAGCGGTAAACACTGAAGCTTTCTTT CAISESPLLAVNTEAFF
TRBD1 TRBJ1-5 once TRBV28 TGTGCCAGCTCCTGGACAGGGGATCAGCCCCAGCATTTT CASSWTGDQPQHF
TRBD1 TRBJ2-1 - TRBV11-3 TGTGCCAGCAGCCGAGACAGGGGACCCTACAATGAGCAGTTCTTC CASSRDRGPYNEQFF
- TRBJ1-5 - TRBV7-9 TGTGCCAGCAGTTCTGTGACGGGGAAACTCAATCAGCCCCAGCATTTT CASSSVTGKLNQPQHF